The 26 T cell receptor beta chains in this list originate from one sample, sequenced in a study of blood T cell repertoires in COVID-19. Generated by immunoSEQ multiplex PCR, the TCRdb table keeps only in-frame clones and is missing some. The sample records about 87,000 clones, approximately 89% being singletons. The sequenced sample consisted of peripheral blood. These TCRs come from an elderly woman with active COVID-19.

The count of this clone is one. The chain recombines TRBV19 with TRBJ2-7; D is possibly TRBD2 (6 bases). CDR1 and CDR2 (germline): LNHDA, SQIVND (reference sequence). The ends were cut back, 3 bases at V and 2 bases at J, with 11 bases in the middle. This CDR3 spans 14 amino acids. CDR3 nucleotides: TGTGCCAGTAGTATGTCTGGGACTGCCTACGAGCAGTACTTC. This encodes CASSMSGTAYEQYF.

The CDR3 reads CASSANNRGEDSPLHF. In nucleotides, the CDR3 is TGTGCCAGCAGTGCAAACAACAGGGGCGAGGATTCACCCCTCCACTTT. The V and J genes are TRBV6-1 and TRBJ1-6, with 7 bases aligning to TRBD1. CDR1 is MNHNS and CDR2 is SASEGT in the germline V gene. V lost 4 bases to trimming and J lost 8 bases; unmatched junction nucleotides: 11. There are 16 residues in the CDR3.

In its sample, this clone was seen once. V is TRBV19 and J is TRBJ2-6, with a weak D call TRBD2 (6 bases). Germline lookup yields CDR1 LNHDA and CDR2 SQIVND (reference sequence). CDR3 length equals 20 residues. V lost 4 bases and J lost 0, with 22 bases in between. The CDR3 protein is CASSKGPSGDLLSGANVLTF. CDR3 nucleotide sequence: TGTGCCAGTAGTAAAGGGCCCTCGGGGGATTTGCTCTCTGGGGCCAACGTCCTGACTTTC. Supplemented by reference TRBV19 and TRBJ2-6, the full variable domain reads DGGITQSPKYLFRKEGQNVTLSCEQNLNHDAMYWYRQDPGQGLRLIYYSQIVNDFQKGDIAEGYSVSREKKESFPLTVTSAQKNPTAFYLCASSKGPSGDLLSGANVLTFGAGSRLTVL.

The chain combines TRBV27 with TRBJ1-6; no firm D call. V gave up 6 bases and J gave up 8 bases, with 11 bases separating them. The CDR3 covers 13 residues. CDR1 and CDR2 (germline): MNHEY, SMNVEV (reference sequence). The CDR3 region has the DNA TGTGCCAGCAGCCGAAAACTGGATTCACCCCTCCACTTT. It encodes CASSRKLDSPLHF.

CDR3: CASTSSRTGNEQFF. The CDR3 nucleotides read TGTGCCAGCACCTCCTCCCGGACAGGGAATGAGCAGTTCTTC. The rearrangement links TRBV28 to TRBJ2-1; TRBD1 aligns across 8 bases. V was pared by 7 bases and J by 7 bases, with 9 bases of the junction left unmatched. Germline assignment: CDR1 MDHEN and CDR2 SYDVKM. The CDR3 loop spans 14 amino acids. The whole variable domain, filled in from reference TRBV28 and TRBJ2-1, reads DVKVTQSSRYLVKRTGEKVFLECVQDMDHENMFWYRQDPGLGLRLIYFSYDVKMKEKGDIPEGYSVSREKKERFSLILESASTNQTSMYLCASTSSRTGNEQFFGPGTRLTVL.

The V and J genes are TRBV5-1 and TRBJ2-7; TRBD2 aligns across 11 bases. This CDR3 is built from 14 residues. Trimming cost V 5 bases and J 4 bases; bases outside gene matches: 5. The germline V gene has CDR1 SGHRS and CDR2 YFSETQ. The CDR3 nucleotides read TGCGCCAGCAGAGTAGCGGGAGGGCCATACGAGCAGTACTTC. Translation: CASRVAGGPYEQYF.

The chain has TRBV7-6 and TRBJ1-5; 12 nucleotides match TRBD1. V trimming: 3 bases; J trimming: 7 bases; junction bases outside the gene matches: 4. Germline assignment: CDR1 SGHVS and CDR2 FNYEAQ. This CDR3 spans 15 amino acids. CDR3 loop: CASSFGTGGGQPQHF. Here the CDR3 DNA reads TGTGCCAGCAGCTTTGGGACAGGGGGCGGGCAGCCCCAGCATTTT.

The genes are TRBV2 and TRBJ2-5; 7 positions agree with TRBD2. V trimming: 4 bases; J trimming: 5 bases; junction bases outside the gene matches: 7. This CDR3 spans 14 amino acids. The V gene's germline CDR1 is SNHLY and CDR2 FYNNEI. CDR3 sequence reads: CASSVMREPETQYF. In DNA form, the CDR3 reads TGTGCCAGCAGTGTTATGCGGGAGCCGGAGACCCAGTACTTC.

The chain links TRBV7-9 to TRBJ2-4, with unresolved D. The CDR3 has 13 amino acids. V dropped 3 bases and J dropped 5 bases, with 8 bases sitting between them. The germline V gene encodes CDR1 SEHNR and CDR2 FQNEAQ (reference sequence). CDR3 DNA sequence: TGTGCCAGCAGCTTCCCCAGCGAAAACATTCAGTACTTC. This sequence encodes CASSFPSENIQYF.

The rearrangement joins TRBV28 to TRBJ1-2, with 9 positions matching TRBD1. There are 16 residues in the CDR3. Per the germline V gene, CDR1 is MDHEN and CDR2 is SYDVKM. V was clipped by 1 base and J by 8 bases; unmatched bases: 11. CDR3 bases: TGTGCCAGCAGTTTATATCACAGGGGGCAGTATAGGGGCTACACCTTC. Translation gives CASSLYHRGQYRGYTF.

This clone is hyperexpanded within its sample. V and J are TRBV19 and TRBJ2-1, with TRBD2 identical over 8 bases. The CDR3 covers 17 residues. The V gene's germline CDR1 is LNHDA and CDR2 SQIVND (reference sequence). Losses at the gene ends were 3 bases for V and 5 bases for J; bases not matched to a gene: 12. The CDR3 DNA follows: TGTGCCAGTAGTATCCTCTCAGGTGGTAGCGGGAACAATGAGCAGTTCTTC. It translates to CASSILSGGSGNNEQFF.

A single count supports this clone. The J gene is TRBJ2-2, the V gene TRBV19; 12 positions match TRBD2. The CDR3 contains 15 residues. CDR1 is LNHDA and CDR2 is SQIVND in the germline V gene (reference sequence). V shed 6 bases and J 5 bases; nucleotides not matched to a gene: 4. The CDR3 region has the DNA TGTGCCAGTAGAGGGGGGACTAGCGGGACCGGGGAGCTGTTTTTT. This codes for CASRGGTSGTGELFF.

The chain employs TRBV7-8 and TRBJ2-2, with D possibly TRBD1 on 6 matching bases. V lost 5 bases, J lost 3 bases, and 13 bases lay in between. The length of the CDR3 is 15 residues. Germline CDR1 reads SGHVS; CDR2 reads FQNEAQ. Here the CDR3 DNA reads TGTGCCAGCAGCCTGGGCAGGGGCGACACCGGGGAGCTGTTTTTT. Translating gives CASSLGRGDTGELFF.

J is TRBJ2-1 and V is TRBV11-2; 7 nucleotides line up with TRBD2. The germline V gene has CDR1 SGHAT and CDR2 FQNNGV. With V trimmed by 4 bases and J by 7 bases, 7 bases remained unmatched. The CDR3 extends over 14 amino acids. This chain's CDR3 is CASSSRRLANEQFF. The CDR3 region has the DNA TGTGCCAGCAGCTCACGTAGACTAGCTAATGAGCAGTTCTTC.

J is TRBJ2-3 and V is TRBV7-2, with TRBD2 matching over 7 bases. The V segment lost 2 bases and the J segment 4 bases; nucleotides outside the gene matches: 6. This CDR3 has 15 residues. Germline CDR1 and CDR2: SGHTA and FQGNSA. CDR3 sequence reads: CASSLPPSGADTQYF. CDR3 sequence (DNA): TGTGCCAGCAGCTTACCACCAAGCGGGGCAGATACGCAGTATTTT.

This chain joins TRBV9 and TRBJ2-7, with 13 bases that match TRBD2. J lost 9 bases, V lost 6 bases, and 9 bases had no gene match. CDR1 is SGDLS and CDR2 is YYNGEE in the germline V gene. This CDR3 has 14 residues. CDR3 sequence reads: CASNAGLAGAPQYF. CDR3 bases: TGTGCCAGCAACGCCGGACTAGCGGGAGCGCCGCAGTACTTC.

J is TRBJ1-4 and V is TRBV11-2; D is ambiguous. This CDR3 spans 16 amino acids. Trimming took 5 bases from V and 7 from J, leaving 20 bases between them. Germline loops: CDR1 SGHAT, CDR2 FQNNGV. Written as DNA, the CDR3 is TGTGCCAGCAGCACCGACGCAGGCAGATTAGGTGAAAAACTGTTTTTT. Its protein product is CASSTDAGRLGEKLFF. Complete variable domain (other parts from reference TRBV11-2 and TRBJ1-4): EAGVAQSPRYKIIEKRQSVAFWCNPISGHATLYWYQQILGQGPKLLIQFQNNGVVDDSQLPKDRFSAERLKGVDSTLKIQPAKLEDSAVYLCASSTDAGRLGEKLFFGSGTQLSVL.

V is TRBV10-2 and J is TRBJ2-6; D is unclear. Per germline, CDR1 WSHSY and CDR2 SAAADI. This CDR3 has 15 amino acids. Deletions cut 2 bases from V and 3 bases from J, with 8 bases between. DNA of the CDR3: TGCGCCAGCAGTGAGGGAGAAGGTGGGGCCAACGTCCTGACTTTC. This gives the protein CASSEGEGGANVLTF.

The chain combines TRBV7-9 with TRBJ2-1; 8 positions agree with TRBD2. Germline V gives CDR1 SEHNR, CDR2 FQNEAQ (reference sequence). The length of the CDR3 is 16 residues. The J segment lost 6 bases and the V segment lost 0 bases, leaving 7 bases of the junction unmatched. The CDR3 DNA reads as TGTGCCAGCAGCTTAGCAGGAGCGGGAGTAGTCAATGAGCAGTTCTTC. Protein product: CASSLAGAGVVNEQFF.

The chain carries TRBV20-1 and TRBJ2-1; tentative D call: TRBD2 (6 bases). Germline V gene lookup returns CDR1 DFQATT and CDR2 SNEGSKA (reference sequence). This CDR3 comprises 11 residues. Trimming stripped 5 bases from V and 7 bases from J, with 9 bases between. The CDR3 reads CSAPGVNEQFF. The CDR3 DNA sequence: TGCAGTGCTCCGGGAGTAAATGAGCAGTTCTTC.

The V and J genes are TRBV18 and TRBJ2-3; possible D gene TRBD2, 5 bases. This CDR3 contains 16 residues. V shed 3 bases and J shed 0 bases, with 13 bases lying between them. Germline-derived CDR1 and CDR2 are KGHSH and LQKENI. Here the CDR3 reads CASSPQPRGSTDTQYF. DNA of the CDR3: TGTGCCAGCTCACCCCAGCCCCGAGGGAGCACAGATACGCAGTATTTT.

This clone was observed a handful of times. The chain uses TRBV7-9 and TRBJ1-1; TRBD1 aligns across 11 bases. The V gene's germline CDR1 is SEHNR and CDR2 FQNEAQ (reference sequence). V gave up 4 bases and J gave up 7 bases; unmatched junction bases: 8. There are 15 residues in the CDR3. This chain's CDR3 is CASSSMGTGGNEAFF. For the CDR3, the DNA is TGTGCCAGCAGCTCCATGGGGACAGGGGGGAATGAAGCTTTCTTT.

This clone occurred many times. The chain joins TRBV9 to TRBJ2-1; unclear D gene. V lost 2 bases and J lost 9, with 9 bases in between. This CDR3 comprises 12 residues. In germline, CDR1 is SGDLS, CDR2 YYNGEE. The CDR3 protein is CASSVSIGEQFF. The CDR3 DNA sequence: TGTGCCAGCAGCGTTAGTATCGGTGAGCAGTTCTTC.

The CDR3 spells CAWRREGWNEQFF. For the CDR3, the DNA is TGTGCCTGGAGGAGGGAGGGCTGGAATGAGCAGTTCTTC. The J gene is TRBJ2-1, the V gene TRBV30; 7 nucleotides line up with TRBD2. The CDR3 length is 13 residues. Trimming at V came to 3 bases and at J to 7 bases, leaving 6 bases not matched to a gene. Germline V gene data show CDR1 as GTSNPN and CDR2 as SVGIG (reference sequence).

This chain joins TRBV7-2 and TRBJ2-7; D gene unclear. The CDR3 is 14 amino acids. The V gene lost 4 bases and the J gene lost 6 bases, with 16 bases spanning the gap. From germline, CDR1 is SGHTA and CDR2 FQGNSA. CDR3 DNA sequence: TGTGCCAGCAGCTCCGTTTTGGGCCCAGGCGAGCAGTACTTC. Its translation is CASSSVLGPGEQYF.

CDR3 residues: CASIPGQGARAFF. The CDR3 nucleotides read TGTGCCAGCATCCCGGGACAGGGGGCGCGAGCTTTCTTT. The chain recombines TRBV6-5 with TRBJ1-1, with 12 bases aligning to TRBD1. Germline V gene sequence: CDR1 MNHEY, CDR2 SVGAGI. Unmatched junction bases numbered 7, after V lost 7 bases and J lost 10 bases. The CDR3 extends over 13 amino acids.